This T cell receptor (beta chain) was retrieved from a study of CD8+ T cells in alopecia areata. Deletions cut 6 bases from V and 7 bases from J, with 8 bases between. This CDR3 has 11 residues. It was cDNA, reverse transcribed from extracted RNA, that served as the sequencing template. The data were produced by immunoSEQ multiplex PCR, yet TCRdb's version contains in-frame clones alone and is incomplete. The sample holds a few hundred thousand clones, about 50% seen once. Treatment reported: oral pan-JAK inhibitor, 5-10 mg twice daily. Here the sequenced sample was CD4+ T cells sorted from blood, taken at week 4, from a patient treated with tofacitinib. The chain uses TRBV6-7 and TRBJ2-3; D is ambiguous. TRBV6-7 is filed as an ORF, its function uncertain. This sequence was found in a human donor with alopecia areata. The CDR3 is CASRPVNTQYF. The DNA of the CDR3 is TGTGCCAGCAGACCGGTAAATACGCAGTATTTT.